The 27 T cell receptor beta chains reported below all come from one sample, sequenced in a study of control samples from healthy donors and cancer patients. Measured with immunoSEQ multiplex PCR; TCRdb has only the in-frame clones, and not every one. This sample's table reports roughly 200,000 clones. Sequencing was carried out using blood. The receptors originated from a woman younger than 45 in good health.

As regards this clone: Other DNA sequences within the sample encode an identical CDR3. This sequence joins TRBV9 and TRBJ1-1; no firm D call. The CDR3 runs 13 residues. Trimming stripped 1 base from V and 2 bases from J, with 6 bases between. Per germline, CDR1 SGDLS and CDR2 YYNGEE. DNA for the CDR3: TGTGCCAGCAGCGTACAGGTTAACACTGAAGCTTTCTTT. Translating gives CASSVQVNTEAFF.

This chain links TRBV7-9 with TRBJ1-1; no reliable D call. CDR1 and CDR2 (germline): SEHNR, FQNEAQ (reference sequence). Trimming pared 1 base from V and 4 bases from J, leaving 7 bases between. The CDR3 covers 13 residues. The CDR3 sequence is CASSLVSGTEAFF. The CDR3 bases are TGTGCCAGCAGCTTAGTCTCAGGCACTGAAGCTTTCTTT.

The chain links TRBV19 to TRBJ1-1; D is unclear. V was clipped by 7 bases and J by 1 base, with 10 bases between them. Germline-derived CDR1 and CDR2 are LNHDA and SQIVND (reference sequence). The CDR3 contains 13 residues. The chain's CDR3 is CASKRLENTEAFF. In nucleotides, the CDR3 is TGTGCCAGTAAGAGGTTGGAGAACACTGAAGCTTTCTTT.

The CDR3 region is CASSQLQGFGGYTF. CDR3 coding DNA: TGTGCCAGCAGCCAATTACAGGGATTCGGTGGCTACACCTTC. The chain carries TRBV25-1 and TRBJ1-2; TRBD1 might be the D (6 bases). Germline assignment: CDR1 MGHDK and CDR2 SYGVNS. Trimming took off 6 bases at V and 7 bases at J, with 18 bases between the two ends. The CDR3 has 14 amino acids.

This chain uses TRBV5-3 with TRBJ2-5; the D call may be TRBD1 or TRBD2 (6 bases each). TRBV5-3 is an ORF; its function is uncertain. V lost 0 bases to trimming and J lost 3 bases, with 12 bases between them. The CDR3 loop spans 15 amino acids. This CDR3 reads CARSLDREEKETQYF. CDR3 DNA: TGTGCCAGAAGCTTGGACAGGGAGGAAAAAGAGACCCAGTACTTC.

The chain combines TRBV5-5 with TRBJ2-3; TRBD1 matches 8 bases. The trim removed 0 bases at V and 1 base at J, leaving 7 bases unmatched. The CDR3 has 17 residues. Germline V lookup: CDR1 SGHKS, CDR2 YYEKEE (reference sequence). The DNA of the CDR3 is TGTGCCAGCAGCTTGGCGTATCAGGACAGGGGCACAGATACGCAGTATTTT. Amino acid sequence: CASSLAYQDRGTDTQYF.

The J gene is TRBJ1-4, the V gene TRBV6-6; 10 positions match TRBD1. The CDR3 sequence is 16 residues long. J gave up 6 bases and V 5 bases, and 9 bases lay outside the gene matches. Germline V gives CDR1 MNHNY, CDR2 SVGAGI (reference sequence). CDR3: CASSPRGGTGDEKLFF. DNA for the CDR3: TGTGCCAGCAGTCCACGGGGGGGGACAGGGGATGAAAAACTGTTTTTT.

The chain is built from TRBV19 and TRBJ1-6; no definite D call. Germline V CDR1 and CDR2: LNHDA, SQIVND (reference sequence). V was clipped by 10 bases and J by 3 bases, with 10 bases between them. The CDR3 totals 13 residues. Written as DNA, the CDR3 is TGTGCCACCGGACGGTTCTATAATTCACCCCTCCACTTT. Its protein is CATGRFYNSPLHF.

The chain joins TRBV3-1 (or the pseudogene TRBV3-2) to TRBJ2-2; 8 bases fit TRBD2. The CDR3 consists of 15 residues. The germline gives CDR1 LGHDT, CDR2 YNNKEL (reference sequence). V trimming: 1 base; J trimming: 5 bases; junction bases outside the gene matches: 3. Here the CDR3 DNA reads TGTGCCAGCAGCCAAGGTAGCGGGGTTACCGGGGAGCTGTTTTTT. Protein product: CASSQGSGVTGELFF.

The chain joins TRBV6-1 to TRBJ2-7; no firm D call. This CDR3 is built from 13 residues. Germline loops: CDR1 MNHNS, CDR2 SASEGT. V was shortened by 2 bases and J by 3 bases, with 8 bases between the two germline ends. CDR3 sequence (DNA): TGTGCCAGCAGTGAAAAAAAGCTCTACGAGCAGTACTTC. Its translation is CASSEKKLYEQYF.

The chain employs TRBV14 and TRBJ2-1; weak D call: TRBD1 (7 bases). Per germline, CDR1 SGHDN and CDR2 FVKESK. This CDR3 has 16 amino acids. V shed 4 bases and J shed 3 bases, with 16 bases lying between them. The chain's CDR3 is CASSPQAGGIYNEQFF. CDR3 coding DNA: TGTGCCAGCAGCCCCCAGGCAGGGGGGATCTACAATGAGCAGTTCTTC.

The CDR3 is CASSQDPAGGPFF. The CDR3 nucleotides read TGTGCCAGCAGCCAAGATCCAGCGGGGGGGCCGTTCTTC. V is TRBV3-1 (or the pseudogene TRBV3-2) and J is TRBJ2-1, with 10 bases aligning to TRBD2. The CDR3 runs 13 residues. J was trimmed by 15 bases and V by 0 bases; bases with no gene match: 5. CDR1 is LGHDT, CDR2 YNNKEL, per germline (reference sequence).

The chain uses TRBV5-5 and TRBJ2-2; D might be TRBD1 (5 bases). Trimming stripped 2 bases from V and 0 bases from J, with 17 bases between. The length of the CDR3 is 18 residues. CDR1 and CDR2 from the germline V gene are SGHKS and YYEKEE (reference sequence). In DNA, the CDR3 is TGTGCCAGCAGCTTATGGTCAGGGATGGGCGCGAACACCGGGGAGCTGTTTTTT. Protein product: CASSLWSGMGANTGELFF.

The chain has TRBV9 and TRBJ2-7; possibly TRBD2 for D (7 bases). The germline gives CDR1 SGDLS, CDR2 YYNGEE. Trimming removed 0 bases at V and 4 bases at J, with 14 bases between. The CDR3 totals 15 residues. The CDR3: CASSVGSGGWYEQYF. CDR3 coding DNA: TGTGCCAGCAGCGTAGGGTCGGGGGGCTGGTACGAGCAGTACTTC.

The chain couples TRBV19 to TRBJ1-6; 8 bases fit TRBD1. Germline V gives CDR1 LNHDA, CDR2 SQIVND (reference sequence). This CDR3 spans 15 amino acids. The ends lost 3 bases at V and 6 bases at J; junction bases unmatched: 4. The CDR3 DNA sequence: TGTGCCAGTAGTATGGACAGGGCGGTTAATTCACCCCTCCACTTT. Its translation is CASSMDRAVNSPLHF.

The chain employs TRBV11-2 and TRBJ2-5, with D unresolved. V was shortened by 4 bases and J by 5 bases, with 14 bases between the two germline ends. CDR1 SGHAT and CDR2 FQNNGV come from the germline V gene. The CDR3 consists of 14 residues. The DNA of the CDR3 is TGTGCCAGCAGCTCCCGAGAGATTTGGGAGACCCAGTACTTC. As protein: CASSSREIWETQYF. The full variable domain, in which reference TRBV11-2 and TRBJ2-5 provide the parts outside the CDR3, is EAGVAQSPRYKIIEKRQSVAFWCNPISGHATLYWYQQILGQGPKLLIQFQNNGVVDDSQLPKDRFSAERLKGVDSTLKIQPAKLEDSAVYLCASSSREIWETQYFGPGTRLLVL.

This sequence joins TRBV3-1 (or the pseudogene TRBV3-2) and TRBJ1-6; maybe TRBD1 (5 bases). Germline loops: CDR1 LGHDT, CDR2 YNNKEL (reference sequence). CDR3 length: 13 amino acids. V was pared by 3 bases and J by 10 bases, with 10 bases between. The CDR3 region has the DNA TGTGCCAGCAGCCAGGGTCAGGGATCACCCCTCCACTTT. Translated: CASSQGQGSPLHF.

V and J are TRBV29-1 and TRBJ1-1; maybe TRBD1 (5 bases). This CDR3 region has 13 residues. Trimming shortened V by 4 bases and J by 3 bases, and 12 bases separated the two germline ends. Germline assignment: CDR1 SQVTM and CDR2 ANQGSEA. The CDR3 region has the DNA TGCAGCGTTGTCAAGGGGTTTGACACTGAAGCTTTCTTT. It is translated as CSVVKGFDTEAFF. Looking up the rest from reference TRBV29-1 and TRBJ1-1 gives the full variable domain: SAVISQKPSRDICQRGTSLTIQCQVDSQVTMMFWYRQQPGQSLTLIATANQGSEATYESGFVIDKFPISRPNLTFSTLTVSNMSPEDSSIYLCSVVKGFDTEAFFGQGTRLTVV.

V gene TRBV4-3 combines with J gene TRBJ1-4; D is perhaps TRBD1 (6 bases). The length of the CDR3 is 13 residues. Per germline, CDR1 LGHNA and CDR2 YSLEER. V was pared by 4 bases and J by 8 bases, with 11 bases between. The CDR3 region is CASSPQGQEKLFF. In DNA, the CDR3 is TGCGCCAGCAGCCCCCAAGGACAGGAAAAACTGTTTTTT.

The V gene is TRBV19, the J gene TRBJ1-1, with 7 bases that match TRBD1. The CDR3 sequence is 17 residues long. Germline loops: CDR1 LNHDA, CDR2 SQIVND (reference sequence). V dropped 4 bases and J dropped 0; count of bases not matched to a gene: 11. CDR3 bases: TGTGCCAGTAGTAGGCGGACAGGCGGATTCATGAACACTGAAGCTTTCTTT. It specifies CASSRRTGGFMNTEAFF.

The gene calls are TRBV27 and TRBJ2-7; the D gene is possibly TRBD1 (5 bases). This CDR3 comprises 12 residues. The germline V gene has CDR1 MNHEY and CDR2 SMNVEV (reference sequence). V shed 2 bases and J shed 8 bases, with 10 bases lying between them. The CDR3 sequence: CASSLGPGKQYF. The CDR3, as DNA: TGTGCCAGCAGTTTAGGGCCAGGGAAGCAGTACTTC.

The rearrangement links TRBV5-8 to TRBJ2-1, with D perhaps assigned TRBD1 or TRBD2 (6 bases each). This CDR3 is built from 15 residues. Germline lookup yields CDR1 SGHTS and CDR2 YDEGEE. Trimming pared 6 bases from V and 4 bases from J, leaving 17 bases between. CDR3 in amino acids: CASTRGQGPYNEQFF. Written as DNA, the CDR3 is TGTGCCAGCACACGGGGGCAGGGGCCTTACAATGAGCAGTTCTTC.

The V call is TRBV7-8, the J call TRBJ2-2; D is unresolved. The germline CDR1 and CDR2 sequences are SGHVS and FQNEAQ. V lost 8 bases and J lost 2, with 24 bases in between. This CDR3 spans 18 amino acids. The DNA of the CDR3 is TGTGCCAGCCCTAAAGTTTCACCCCGAAGAAAAAACACCGGGGAGCTGTTTTTT. It encodes CASPKVSPRRKNTGELFF.

A note on this clone: The same CDR3 is also encoded by other DNA sequences in this sample. The chain is built from TRBV27 and TRBJ1-5; D gene unclear. Trimming left V 4 bases short and J 2 bases short, with 9 bases between. The germline gives CDR1 MNHEY, CDR2 SMNVEV (reference sequence). The CDR3 sequence is 14 residues long. DNA for the CDR3: TGTGCCAGCAGTTCCCCTGGGGGCAATCAGCCCCAGCATTTT. Residues: CASSSPGGNQPQHF.

The genes are TRBV11-1 and TRBJ2-7, with 10 nucleotides matching TRBD2. The CDR3 contains 15 residues. Germline V gives CDR1 SGHAT, CDR2 FQDESV (reference sequence). Losses at the gene ends were 4 bases for V and 2 bases for J; bases not matched to a gene: 5. This chain's CDR3 is CASSSRTSGAYEQYF. DNA for the CDR3: TGTGCCAGCAGCTCCCGGACTAGCGGAGCCTACGAGCAGTACTTC.

The V and J genes are TRBV18 and TRBJ1-2, with TRBD1 as a possible D gene (6 bases). The CDR3 contains 14 residues. Germline V lookup: CDR1 KGHSH, CDR2 LQKENI. Trimming stripped 3 bases from V and 4 bases from J, with 12 bases between. CDR3 DNA sequence: TGTGCCAGCTCACCCTCGGGCAGGGGCTATGGCTACACCTTC. It yields the protein CASSPSGRGYGYTF.

Note on this clone: At one end, the junction sequence differs from germline, possibly due to a read error. The genes are TRBV28 and TRBJ2-7; 12 bases match TRBD2. This CDR3 has 14 amino acids. Germline V gives CDR1 MDHEN, CDR2 SYDVKM. The DNA for the CDR3 is TGTGCCAGCAGTTTTGGACTAGCGGGGATGAAGGGCTCCTTC. The encoded protein is CASSFGLAGMKGSF.